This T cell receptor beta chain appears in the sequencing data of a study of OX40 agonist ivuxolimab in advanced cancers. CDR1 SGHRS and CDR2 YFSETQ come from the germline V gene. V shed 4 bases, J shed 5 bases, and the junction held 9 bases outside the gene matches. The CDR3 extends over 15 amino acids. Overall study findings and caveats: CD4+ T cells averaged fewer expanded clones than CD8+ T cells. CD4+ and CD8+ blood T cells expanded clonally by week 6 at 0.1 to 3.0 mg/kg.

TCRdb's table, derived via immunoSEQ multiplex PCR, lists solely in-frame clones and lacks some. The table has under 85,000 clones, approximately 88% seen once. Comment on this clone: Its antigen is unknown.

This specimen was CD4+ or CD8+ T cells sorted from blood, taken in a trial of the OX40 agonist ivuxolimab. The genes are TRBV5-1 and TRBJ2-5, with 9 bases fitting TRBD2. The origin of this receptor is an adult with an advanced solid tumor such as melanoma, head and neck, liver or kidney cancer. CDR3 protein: CASSPSGTWAETQYF. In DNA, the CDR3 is TGCGCCAGCAGCCCTAGCGGGACATGGGCGGAGACCCAGTACTTC.